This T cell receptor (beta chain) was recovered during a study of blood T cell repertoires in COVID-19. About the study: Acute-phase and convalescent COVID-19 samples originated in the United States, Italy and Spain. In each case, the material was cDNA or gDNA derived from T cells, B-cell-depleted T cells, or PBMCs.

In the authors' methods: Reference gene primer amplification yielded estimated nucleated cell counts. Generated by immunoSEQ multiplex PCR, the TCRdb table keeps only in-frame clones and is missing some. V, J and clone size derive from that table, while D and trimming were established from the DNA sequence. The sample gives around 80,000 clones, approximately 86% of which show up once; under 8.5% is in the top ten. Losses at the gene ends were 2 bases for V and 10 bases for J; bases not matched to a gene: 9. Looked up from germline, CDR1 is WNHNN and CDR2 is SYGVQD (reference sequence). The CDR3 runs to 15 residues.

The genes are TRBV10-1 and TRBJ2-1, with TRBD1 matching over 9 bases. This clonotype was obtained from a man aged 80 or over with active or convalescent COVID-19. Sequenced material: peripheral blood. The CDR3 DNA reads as TGCGCCAGCAGTGAGGCGACAGGGGGATCACGGGAGCAGTTCTTC. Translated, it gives CASSEATGGSREQFF.